These 4 T cell receptor beta chains came from one sample sequenced in a study of human T cells and chemical hapten exposure. From the RACE reads, TCRdb called clonotypes with MiXCR, one entry per CDR3 protein. The repertoire holds around 42,000 distinct CDR3 sequences, with approximately 3.5% as singletons. This sample's time point: patch test 2, 6 weeks after DPC sensitization. As for treatment: therapeutic diphenylcyclopropenone sensitization with weekly scalp DPC. The sample here was whole blood, taken in connection with sensitization to the hapten diphenylcyclopropenone (DPC). The receptors were gathered from a man aged 40-49 years with alopecia areata. Some clones in this sample may be carry-over from other donors' samples.

There are many counts of this clonotype. The chain uses TRBV2 and TRBJ2-1; 9 bases fit TRBD2. The V segment lost 5 bases and the J segment 0 bases; nucleotides outside the gene matches: 5. Germline V gene data show CDR1 as SNHLY and CDR2 as FYNNEI. The CDR3 totals 16 residues. CDR3 DNA sequence: TGTGCCAGCAGTTCCCGTAGCGGGAGCTCCTACAATGAGCAGTTCTTC. Translated: CASSSRSGSSYNEQFF.

The V and J genes are TRBV28 and TRBJ1-5; perhaps TRBD1 as D (5 bases). Germline loops: CDR1 MDHEN, CDR2 SYDVKM. CDR3 length equals 16 residues. V was clipped by 8 bases and J by 0 bases, with 17 bases between them. DNA of the CDR3: TGTGCCAGCGGGCTCGTGGGGGTCGATAGCAATCAGCCCCAGCATTTT. This translates into CASGLVGVDSNQPQHF.

This clonotype was found many times. The chain is built from TRBV7-9 and TRBJ2-3; D is perhaps TRBD2 (6 bases). CDR1 and CDR2 (germline): SEHNR, FQNEAQ (reference sequence). Trimming removed 2 bases at V and 4 bases at J, with 10 bases between. This CDR3 is built from 14 residues. The DNA of the CDR3 is TGTGCCAGCAGCTTAACGGGAGTGGCAGATACGCAGTATTTT. Translation: CASSLTGVADTQYF. Filled out from reference TRBV7-9 and TRBJ2-3, the complete variable domain reads DTGVSQNPRHKITKRGQNVTFRCDPISEHNRLYWYRQTLGQGPEFLTYFQNEAQLEKSRLLSDRFSAERPKGSFSTLEIQRTEQGDSAMYLCASSLTGVADTQYFGPGTRLTVL.

J is TRBJ2-3 and V is TRBV9, with unresolved D. The CDR3 has 16 amino acids. The V gene's germline CDR1 is SGDLS and CDR2 YYNGEE. The V end lost 0 bases, the J end lost 4 bases, and 15 bases lay between the germline ends. CDR3 amino acids: CASSVVASPRSDTQYF. The CDR3 DNA reads TGTGCCAGCAGCGTAGTTGCGTCGCCGAGGTCAGATACGCAGTATTTT. The full variable domain, completed using reference TRBV9 and TRBJ2-3, is DSGVTQTPKHLITATGQRVTLRCSPRSGDLSVYWYQQSLDQGLQFLIQYYNGEERAKGNILERFSAQQFPDLHSELNLSSLELGDSALYFCASSVVASPRSDTQYFGPGTRLTVL.